This T cell receptor (beta chain) is from a study of T-cell memory formation after mild COVID-19. Study context: TCR clusters were mostly confined to one donor each. Study-level points and caveats: Day 15 to 85 contracting clones showed balanced CD4/CD8; later expanders leaned CD4+. Within pre-infection memory, some responding clones were found, suggesting cross-reactive memory joined.

The germline gives CDR1 ENHRY, CDR2 SYGVKD. The CDR3 covers 15 residues. Germline trimming cut 4 bases from V and 10 bases from J; bases unmatched to any gene: 10. Researchers used 5'RACE with constant-segment primers to make TCR alpha and TCR beta cDNA libraries that carry sample barcodes and UMIs. MiXCR, applied by TCRdb to the 5' RACE reads, yields one record per CDR3 protein. The sample includes roughly 560,000 distinct CDR3 sequences, around 20% of them seen just once. On this clonotype: Its antigen remains unknown.

The source of this sequence is an adult woman who had mild COVID-19 (a few samples of this study predate the infection). Cell type and time point are not known. The chain is built from TRBV10-3 and TRBJ1-6; 7 nucleotides agree with TRBD1. Sequences were obtained from PBMCs or a T cell subset sorted from them (not recorded which). The CDR3 DNA reads TGTGCCATCAGTGCCGGCGACAGGGATGGATCACCCCTCCACTTT. Protein product: CAISAGDRDGSPLHF.